The 21 T cell receptor beta chains reported below all come from one sample, sequenced in a study of tumor-infiltrating lymphocytes in primary liver carcinoma. Reverse transcription of roughly 470 ng total RNA with a constant-region primer produced TCR beta cDNA. Libraries for TCR beta were built through three nested multiplex PCR rounds, which together made up a slightly modified ARM-PCR procedure. A C-beta reverse primer and TRBV1-TRBV30 forward primers served in each of the first two PCR rounds, at about 10 cycles apiece. MiXCR was run by TCRdb on the multiplex PCR reads, yielding one entry per CDR3 protein. The table records fewer than 400,000 distinct CDR3 sequences, approximately 60% of them present only once. Germline DNA was extracted too, while blood RNA derived from unsorted whole blood. The source material was peripheral blood. The receptors stem from a middle-aged man with primary liver carcinoma and hepatitis B virus infection.

This sequence joins TRBV16 and TRBJ1-2; unclear D gene. V lost 2 bases and J lost 10, with 20 bases in between. Germline V gene sequence: CDR1 KGHSY, CDR2 FQNENV. This CDR3 region has 15 residues. In DNA, the CDR3 is TGTGCCAGCAGCCAAAGAGGAGATCGGGCAGGAGACTACACCTTC. Protein: CASSQRGDRAGDYTF.

In regard to this clonotype: Relative to the germline gene, one junction end is altered; a read error may explain this. V is TRBV11-3 and J is TRBJ1-1; no definite D call. The CDR3 covers 17 residues. From germline, CDR1 is SGHNT and CDR2 YENEEA. CDR3 coding DNA: TGTGCCAGCAGCTTAGATCCCGGGCCAAGGAGGAGCACTGAAGCTTTCTTC. Translating it yields CASSLDPGPRRSTEAFF.

Turning to this clonotype: A junction boundary mismatches the germline segment, possibly from a read error. This chain connects TRBV10-3 to TRBJ2-2, with D unclear. The V gene's germline CDR1 is ENHRY and CDR2 SYGVKD. This CDR3 is 11 amino acids long. CDR3 DNA: TGTGCCGTCAGTGAGTTCGGGGAGCTGTTTTTT. This gives the protein CAVSEFGELFF.

The V gene is TRBV28, the J gene TRBJ2-3; 7 nucleotides align to TRBD2. Germline V gene sequence: CDR1 MDHEN, CDR2 SYDVKM. V was clipped by 6 bases and J by 2 bases; unmatched bases: 8. The CDR3 loop spans 15 amino acids. The DNA for the CDR3 is TGTGCCAGCAGCCTAAGCGGGACTATCACAGATACGCAGTATTTT. It yields the protein CASSLSGTITDTQYF.

The chain carries TRBV5-1 and TRBJ1-1, with 10 bases that match TRBD1. V lost 3 bases, J lost 0 bases, and 5 bases stayed unmatched. The germline V gene encodes CDR1 SGHRS and CDR2 YFSETQ. The CDR3 covers 16 residues. The CDR3 is CASSSGTGAMNTEAFF. In DNA form, the CDR3 reads TGCGCCAGCAGCTCGGGGACAGGGGCGATGAACACTGAAGCTTTCTTT.

About this clonotype itself: A clone one base away is much larger, so this may be a read error. This chain joins TRBV28 and TRBJ1-2; possibly TRBD1 for D (6 bases). The CDR3 extends over 13 amino acids. Trimming pared 2 bases from V and 7 bases from J, leaving 11 bases between. The V gene's germline CDR1 is MDHEN and CDR2 SYDVKM. CDR3 region: CASSLLGARGYTF. CDR3 bases: TGTGCCAGCAGTTTACTGGGGGCGCGTGGCTACACCTTC.

This clonotype was counted ten times or more. The J gene is TRBJ2-5, the V gene TRBV29-1, with D possibly matching TRBD2 (6 bases). Looked up from germline, CDR1 is SQVTM and CDR2 is ANQGSEA. This CDR3 has 13 amino acids. Trimming took off 6 bases at V and 5 bases at J, with 16 bases between the two ends. Here the CDR3 reads CSVGGVGGETQYF. CDR3 in DNA: TGCAGCGTCGGAGGGGTAGGCGGGGAGACCCAGTACTTC.

Regarding this clonotype: It may be a read error: a sequence one base away is much more abundant. The chain is built from TRBV6-5 and TRBJ2-1; D is uncertain. The germline gives CDR1 MNHEY, CDR2 SVGAGI. This CDR3 is built from 16 residues. The chain's CDR3 is CASSPTPAENNNVQFF. DNA of the CDR3: TGTGCCAGCAGCCCAACCCCTGCGGAAAACAACAATGTGCAGTTCTTC.

Note on this clonotype: One junction end disagrees with the germline gene, perhaps due to a read error. The rearrangement uses TRBV11-2 and TRBJ2-1; a possible D gene is TRBD2 (6 bases). In germline, CDR1 is SGHAT, CDR2 FQNNGV. This CDR3 is 15 amino acids long. For the CDR3, the DNA is TGTGTCAGCAGCCCAGATGGGACTCCCTATAATGAGCAGTTCTTC. Residues: CVSSPDGTPYNEQFF.

This clonotype has a single count. With a much larger clone just one base away, this may be a read error. The CDR3 coding sequence is TGTGCCATCAGTGTTGAAGCGGGAAACACAGATACGCGGTATTTT. It translates to CAISVEAGNTDTRYF. This rearrangement joins TRBV10-3 to TRBJ2-3; 7 nucleotides match TRBD2. Germline assignment: CDR1 ENHRY and CDR2 SYGVKD. The CDR3 is made up of 15 amino acids.

This clonotype was recorded once. At one boundary the junction diverges from the germline segment, which might be a read error. The J gene is TRBJ2-3, the V gene TRBV14; no clear D gene. Per germline, CDR1 SGHDN and CDR2 FVKESK. The CDR3 is made up of 12 amino acids. CDR3 in amino acids: CAGSQVTDTQYF. Here the CDR3 DNA reads TGTGCCGGCAGCCAAGTAACAGATACGCAGTATTTT.

Comment on this clonotype: A junction boundary mismatches the germline segment, possibly from a read error. V is TRBV29-1 and J is TRBJ1-4; D unresolved. Per germline, CDR1 SQVTM and CDR2 ANQGSEA. The CDR3 consists of 13 residues. The CDR3 DNA follows: TGCGGCGTTGAATTGGGAGCAAGGGAACCATTGTTTTTT. This encodes CGVELGAREPLFF.

On this clonotype: This may be a read error, as it is one base from a much larger clone. The V gene is TRBV4-1, the J gene TRBJ2-7, with TRBD2 as a possible D gene (5 bases). The ends were cut back, 3 bases at V and 2 bases at J, with 14 bases in the middle. The CDR3 has 15 residues. Germline V CDR1 and CDR2: MGHRA, YSYEKL. The CDR3 nucleotides are TGCGCCAGCAGCCATCAGCCGACTACTACCTACGAGCAGTACTTC. This gives the protein CASSHQPTTTYEQYF.

Regarding this clonotype: This may be a read error, as it is one base from a much larger clone. The chain carries TRBV6-2 or TRBV6-3 and TRBJ2-1; D might be TRBD2 (5 bases). The germline V and J ends were trimmed by 8 bases and 4 bases, with 18 bases remaining between them. This CDR3 is built from 15 residues. In germline, CDR1 is MNHEY, CDR2 SVGEGT. The CDR3 loop reads CASLPDYAIYNEQFF. CDR3 nucleotides: TGTGCCAGCCTCCCCGACTATGCCATATACAATGAGCAGTTCTTC.

As for this clonotype: One junction end does not reproduce the germline sequence, and a read error may be involved. The V gene is TRBV5-1, the J gene TRBJ1-2; tentatively, D is TRBD1 (5 bases). Germline CDR1 and CDR2: SGHRS and YFSETQ. The CDR3 is 13 residues long. Here the CDR3 DNA reads TGCGTCAGCAGCCAGTGGGGGTCCGGTGGCTACACCTTC. Protein: CVSSQWGSGGYTF.

V is TRBV7-2 and J is TRBJ2-2; no clear D gene. This CDR3 region has 15 residues. In germline, CDR1 is SGHTA, CDR2 FQGNSA. The V and J ends lost 11 bases and 0 bases respectively, with 16 bases between them. The CDR3 loop reads CAGSGSGSNTGELFF. Written as DNA, the CDR3 is TGTGCCGGAAGTGGGTCGGGCTCGAACACCGGGGAGCTGTTTTTT.

This clonotype came up many times. This chain uses TRBV4-1 with TRBJ1-1, with a possible D match to TRBD1 (5 bases). Germline V gene sequence: CDR1 MGHRA, CDR2 YSYEKL. V lost 0 bases, J lost 11 bases, and 22 bases lay in between. This CDR3 spans 16 amino acids. CDR3 nucleotides: TGCGCCAGCAGCCAAGATCGAGGGGACCTTTTGTCCTTGGCTTTCTTT. Translating it yields CASSQDRGDLLSLAFF.

This clonotype was seen ten or more times. This chain joins TRBV29-1 and TRBJ2-7; the D gene could be TRBD1 or TRBD2 (5 bases each). The CDR3 covers 13 residues. The germline V and J ends were trimmed by 4 bases and 3 bases, with 13 bases remaining between them. CDR1 and CDR2 (germline): SQVTM, ANQGSEA. CDR3 residues: CSVATRQSYEQYF. The CDR3 DNA reads as TGCAGCGTTGCTACTAGACAGAGCTACGAGCAGTACTTC.

Points on this clonotype: One junction end disagrees with the germline gene, perhaps due to a read error. The genes are TRBV29-1 and TRBJ1-3; D perhaps matches TRBD1 (5 bases). Germline V CDR1 and CDR2: SQVTM, ANQGSEA. This CDR3 region has 17 residues. The CDR3, as DNA: TGTAGCGTTGAAGATCAGGCGGGACGGTACTCTGGAAACATCATATATTTT. Its translation is CSVEDQAGRYSGNIIYF.

Notes on this clonotype: Germline is not matched at one junction end, which may reflect a read error. V is TRBV11-2 and J is TRBJ1-1; D possibly corresponds to TRBD1 (5 bases). The CDR3 length is 15 residues. Germline CDR1 and CDR2: SGHAT and FQNNGV. The CDR3 DNA sequence: TGTGCCAGCAGCTTAGACGGTCACAGGAACACAGAAGCTTTCTTT. This codes for CASSLDGHRNTEAFF. Based on the CDR3 plus reference TRBV11-2 and TRBJ1-1, the full variable domain is EAGVAQSPRYKIIEKRQSVAFWCNPISGHATLYWYQQILGQGPKLLIQFQNNGVVDDSQLPKDRFSAERLKGVDSTLKIQPAKLEDSAVYLCASSLDGHRNTEAFFGQGTRLTVV.

Note on this clonotype: One end of the junction does not line up with germline, which may come from a read error. This sequence joins TRBV6-5 and TRBJ1-1; TRBD1 might be the D (5 bases). The CDR3 extends over 15 amino acids. Germline-derived CDR1 and CDR2 are MNHEY and SVGAGI. The CDR3 DNA sequence: TGTGTCAGCAGTTACTCGGGGGACTCGAACACTGAAGCTTTCTTT. Residues: CVSSYSGDSNTEAFF.